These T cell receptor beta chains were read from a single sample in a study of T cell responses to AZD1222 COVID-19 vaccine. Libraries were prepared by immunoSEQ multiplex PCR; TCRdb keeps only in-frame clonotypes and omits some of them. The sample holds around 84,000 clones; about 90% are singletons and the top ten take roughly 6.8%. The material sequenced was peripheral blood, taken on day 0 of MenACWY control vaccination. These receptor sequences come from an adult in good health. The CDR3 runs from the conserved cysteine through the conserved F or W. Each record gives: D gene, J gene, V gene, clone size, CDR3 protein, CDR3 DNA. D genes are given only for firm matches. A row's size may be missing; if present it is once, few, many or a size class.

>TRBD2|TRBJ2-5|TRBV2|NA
CASSGSSGGAETQYF
TGTGCCAGCAGTGGTAGTAGCGGGGGGGCGGAGACCCAGTACTTC
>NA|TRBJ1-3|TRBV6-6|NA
CASSMTQGSGNTIYF
TGTGCCAGCAGTATGACTCAGGGCTCTGGAAACACCATATATTTT
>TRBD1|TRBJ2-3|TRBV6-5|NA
CASSYHTGGSADTQYF
TGTGCCAGCAGTTATCATACAGGGGGCTCGGCAGATACGCAGTATTTT
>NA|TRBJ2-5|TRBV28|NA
CASSPKGEETQYF
TGTGCCAGCAGCCCGAAGGGGGAAGAGACCCAGTACTTC
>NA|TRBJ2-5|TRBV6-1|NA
CASSEAEETQYF
TGTGCCAGCAGTGAAGCGGAGGAGACCCAGTACTTC
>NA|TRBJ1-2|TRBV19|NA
CASSIAVSNYGYTF
TGTGCCAGTAGTATAGCGGTCTCTAACTATGGCTACACCTTC
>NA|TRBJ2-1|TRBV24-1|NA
CATRGPVYNEQFF
TGTGCCACCCGGGGACCAGTGTACAATGAGCAGTTCTTC
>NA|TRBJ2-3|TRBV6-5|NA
CASTQADTQYF
TGTGCCAGCACCCAAGCAGATACGCAGTATTTT
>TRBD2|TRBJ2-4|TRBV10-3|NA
CAISGGAENIQYF
TGTGCCATCTCGGGGGGAGCCGAAAACATTCAGTACTTC
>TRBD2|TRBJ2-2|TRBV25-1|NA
CASSPTTSGRGHTGELFF
TGTGCCAGCAGTCCCACGACTAGCGGGAGGGGTCACACCGGGGAGCTGTTTTTT
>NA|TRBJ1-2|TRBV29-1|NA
CSVEIANYGYTF
TGCAGCGTTGAAATAGCTAACTATGGCTACACCTTC
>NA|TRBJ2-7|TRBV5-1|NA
CASSSISSSYEQYF
TGCGCCAGCAGCTCCATTTCAAGTTCCTACGAGCAGTACTTC
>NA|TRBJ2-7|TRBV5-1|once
CASSWRDRAYEQYF
TGCGCCAGCAGCTGGCGGGACAGAGCTTACGAGCAGTACTTC
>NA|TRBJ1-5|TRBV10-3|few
CAISESRGSNQPQHF
TGTGCCATCAGTGAGTCTCGTGGTAGCAATCAGCCCCAGCATTTT
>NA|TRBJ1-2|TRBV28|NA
CASTRSNYGYTF
TGTGCCAGCACCCGCAGTAACTATGGCTACACCTTC
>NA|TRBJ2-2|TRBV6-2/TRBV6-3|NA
CASSYGLTGELFF
TGTGCCAGCAGTTACGGTCTCACCGGGGAGCTGTTTTTT
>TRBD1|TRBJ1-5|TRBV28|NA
CASSSLKGAQWTQHF
TGTGCCAGCAGTTCCCTTAAGGGGGCGCAATGGACCCAGCATTTT
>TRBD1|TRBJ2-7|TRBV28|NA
CASSFHDLGGGQGNF
TGTGCCAGCAGTTTCCACGACTTGGGAGGGGGACAGGGGAACTTC
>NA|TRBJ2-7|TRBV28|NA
CASSLWGLDEQYF
TGTGCCAGCAGTTTATGGGGGCTCGACGAGCAGTACTTC
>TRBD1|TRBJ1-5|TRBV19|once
CASSMNGQGAKQPQHF
TGTGCCAGTAGTATGAACGGACAGGGGGCTAAACAGCCCCAGCATTTT
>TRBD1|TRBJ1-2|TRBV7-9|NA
CASSFNGRQGAEGYTF
TGTGCCAGCAGCTTCAACGGCCGACAGGGGGCGGAAGGCTACACCTTC
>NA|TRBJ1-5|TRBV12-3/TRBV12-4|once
CASSWETGGPQHF
TGTGCCAGCAGTTGGGAAACGGGGGGGCCCCAGCATTTT
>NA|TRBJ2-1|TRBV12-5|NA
CASGLGGSLEQFF
TGTGCTAGTGGTTTGGGCGGATCTCTTGAGCAGTTCTTC
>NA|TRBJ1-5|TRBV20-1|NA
CSARYSSAQHF
TGCAGTGCTAGGTATAGTTCGGCCCAGCATTTT
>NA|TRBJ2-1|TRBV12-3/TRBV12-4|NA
CASSPLDEQFF
TGTGCCAGCAGTCCTTTGGATGAGCAGTTCTTC
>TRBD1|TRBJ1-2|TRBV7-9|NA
CATQGGQGAWGYTF
TGTGCCACCCAAGGGGGACAGGGGGCGTGGGGCTACACCTTC
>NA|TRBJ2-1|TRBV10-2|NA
CASTPGTPRGNEQFF
TGCGCCAGCACCCCAGGGACACCAAGGGGAAATGAGCAGTTCTTC
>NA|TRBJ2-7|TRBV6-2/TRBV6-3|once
CASSYSSYEQYF
TGTGCCAGCAGTTACAGCTCCTACGAGCAGTACTTC
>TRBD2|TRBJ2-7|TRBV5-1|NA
CASSITSGTTYEQYF
TGCGCCAGCAGCATTACTAGCGGGACTACCTACGAGCAGTACTTC
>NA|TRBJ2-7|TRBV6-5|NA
CASSYMGRGEYEQYF
TGTGCCAGCAGCTACATGGGCAGGGGGGAGTACGAGCAGTACTTC
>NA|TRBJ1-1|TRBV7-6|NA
CASSPRLDTEAFF
TGTGCCAGCAGCCCCCGGTTGGACACTGAAGCTTTCTTT
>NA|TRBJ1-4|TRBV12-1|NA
CASSPNEKLFF
TGTGCCAGCAGCCCTAATGAAAAACTGTTTTTT
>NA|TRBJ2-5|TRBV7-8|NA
CASSRGVGQETQYF
TGTGCCAGCAGTAGGGGGGTCGGTCAAGAGACCCAGTACTTC
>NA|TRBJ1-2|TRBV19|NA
CASSTEPPGGYGYTF
TGTGCCAGTAGTACCGAACCCCCGGGGGGCTATGGCTACACCTTC
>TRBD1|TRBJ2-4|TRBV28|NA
CASSRGTGDADIQYF
TGTGCCAGCAGTCGTGGGACAGGGGATGCGGACATTCAGTACTTC